This TCR beta chain emerged from a study of OX40 agonist ivuxolimab in advanced cancers. Overall study: The study treated patients with ivuxolimab, an agonistic anti-OX40 (CD134) antibody. Ivuxolimab was administered intravenously to patients at 0.01 to 10 mg/kg every 2 weeks. The study, taken as a whole, reports: Partly responding patients at 0.1-3.0 mg/kg showed some of the smallest clonal expansion.

The table lists this clone with a count of one. The antigen remains unidentified. Repertoires were generated with immunoSEQ multiplex PCR, while TCRdb's copy carries only in-frame clones and drops some. The data contain around 66,000 clones, about 85% of them singletons. The V gene's germline CDR1 is LGHNA and CDR2 YSLEER. CDR3 length: 13 amino acids. V lost 0 bases and J 2 bases, leaving 4 bases between the germline ends. Baseline was the first blood sampling point, followed by cycle 4 day 1 and cycle 7 day 1. The sequencing used CD4+ or CD8+ T cells sorted from blood, collected in a trial of the OX40 agonist ivuxolimab. The chain joins TRBV4-3 to TRBJ1-2; the D is unclear. The receptor comes from an adult with an advanced solid tumor such as melanoma, head and neck, liver or kidney cancer. CDR3 sequence: CASSQDLNYGYTF. CDR3 nucleotide sequence: TGCGCCAGCAGCCAAGACCTGAACTATGGCTACACCTTC.